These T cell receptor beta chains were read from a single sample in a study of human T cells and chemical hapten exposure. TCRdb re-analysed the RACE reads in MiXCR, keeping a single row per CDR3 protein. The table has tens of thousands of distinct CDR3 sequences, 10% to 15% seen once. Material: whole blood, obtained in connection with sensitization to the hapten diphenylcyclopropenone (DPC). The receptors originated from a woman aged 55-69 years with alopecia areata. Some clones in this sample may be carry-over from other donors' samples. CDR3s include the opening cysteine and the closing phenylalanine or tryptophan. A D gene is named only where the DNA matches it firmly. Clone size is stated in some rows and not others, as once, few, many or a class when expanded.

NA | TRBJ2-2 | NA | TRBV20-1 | TGCAGTGCTTACGACAGAGGACAACTCACCGGGGAGCTGTTTTTT | CSAYDRGQLTGELFF
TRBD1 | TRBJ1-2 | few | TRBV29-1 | TGCAGCGTCGGGGACAGGGTAGATGGCTACACCTTC | CSVGDRVDGYTF
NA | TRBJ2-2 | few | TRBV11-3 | TGTGCCAGCAGCTTAATTCCGAACACCGGGGAGCTGTTTTTT | CASSLIPNTGELFF
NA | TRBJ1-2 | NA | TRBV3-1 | TGTGCCAGCAGCCAAGGTCTCTCAGGGCACTATGGCTACACCTTC | CASSQGLSGHYGYTF
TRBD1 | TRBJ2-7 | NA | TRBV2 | TGTGCCAGCAGAAGTGGACAGGAGTACTTC | CASRSGQEYF
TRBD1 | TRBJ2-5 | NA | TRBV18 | TGTGCCAGCTCACCAGCAAAACAGGGGACACAAGAGACCCAGTACTTC | CASSPAKQGTQETQYF
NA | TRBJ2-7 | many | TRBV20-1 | TGCAGTGCTTATCGGTCGGAGGGTAGGAACGAGCAGTACTTC | CSAYRSEGRNEQYF
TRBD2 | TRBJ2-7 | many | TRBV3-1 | TGTGCCAGCAGCGGGGGGGCCTACGAGCAGTACTTC | CASSGGAYEQYF
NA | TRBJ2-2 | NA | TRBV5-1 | TGCGCCAGCAGCTGGGGACTTCAGATCGGGGAGCTGTTTTTT | CASSWGLQIGELFF
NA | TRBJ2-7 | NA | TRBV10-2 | TGCGCCAGCAGTGAAGTCCAGGGCGAGCAGTACTTC | CASSEVQGEQYF
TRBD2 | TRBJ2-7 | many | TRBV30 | TGTGCCTGGAGTGCCGGGACTAGCGGCTACGAGCAGTACTTC | CAWSAGTSGYEQYF
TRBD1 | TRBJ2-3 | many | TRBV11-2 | TGTGCCAGCAGCTTAGGGACAGGGGTGACAGATACGCAGTATTTT | CASSLGTGVTDTQYF
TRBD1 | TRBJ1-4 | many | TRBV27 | TGTGCCAGCAGTTTATCTGCGGACAGGGTGCGCGAAAAACTGTTTTTT | CASSLSADRVREKLFF
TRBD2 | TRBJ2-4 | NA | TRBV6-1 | TGTGCCAGCAGTGTACCACTAGCGGCCCTAGCCAAAAACATTCAGTACTTC | CASSVPLAALAKNIQYF
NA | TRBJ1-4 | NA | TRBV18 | TGTGCCAGCTCAATCAACAGGGCCGCAACTAATGAAAAACTGTTTTTT | CASSINRAATNEKLFF
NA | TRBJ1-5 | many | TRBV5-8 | TGTGCCAGCCGGCCTGTTGGGGATCCTAATCAGCCCCAGCATTTT | CASRPVGDPNQPQHF
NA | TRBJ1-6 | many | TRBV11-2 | TGTGCCAGCAGCTTAACAAATTCACCCCTCCACTTT | CASSLTNSPLHF
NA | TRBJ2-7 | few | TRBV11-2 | TGTGCCAGCAGCTCCTTGGGGTTCTCAGGGTTTAGTCGCACGTACTACGAGCAGTACTTC | CASSSLGFSGFSRTYYEQYF
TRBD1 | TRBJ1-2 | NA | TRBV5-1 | TGCGCCAGCAGCTCCGGACAGGGGACCATGGATGGCTACACCTTC | CASSSGQGTMDGYTF
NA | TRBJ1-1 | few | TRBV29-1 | TGCAGCGTACCTCTCCCCTCCATGGCCCAGGCTTTCTTT | CSVPLPSMAQAFF
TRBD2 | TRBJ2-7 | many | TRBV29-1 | TGCAGCGTTGTTAAGCTAGCGGATTCCTACGAGCAGTACTTC | CSVVKLADSYEQYF
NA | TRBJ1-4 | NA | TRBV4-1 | TGCGCCAGCAGCCAAGATTCACAGGGAAATGAAAAACTGTTTTTT | CASSQDSQGNEKLFF
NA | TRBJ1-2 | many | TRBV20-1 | TGCAGTGCCCCATTGCCAGGGGCTTCCTATGGCTACACCTTC | CSAPLPGASYGYTF
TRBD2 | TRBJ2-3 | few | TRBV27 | TGTGCCAGCAGTTTATCGCAGGGAGGGACAGATACGCAGTATTTT | CASSLSQGGTDTQYF
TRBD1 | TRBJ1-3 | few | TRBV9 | TGTGCCAGCAGCGCCGGGACAGGACGCAACACCATATATTTT | CASSAGTGRNTIYF
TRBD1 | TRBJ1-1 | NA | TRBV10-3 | TGTGCCACTACAGGGGATGCCACTGAGGCTTTCTTT | CATTGDATEAFF
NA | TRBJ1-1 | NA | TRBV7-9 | TGTGTCAGCAGCCCCGAGGCCGGCGGAGCTTTCTTT | CVSSPEAGGAFF
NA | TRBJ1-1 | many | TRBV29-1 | TGCAGCGTCCTACCTTATTATACAGGGAGCACTGAAGCTTTCTTT | CSVLPYYTGSTEAFF
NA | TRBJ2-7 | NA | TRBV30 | TGTGCCTGGAGTGAAGGGGGGCAGAAGCAGTACTTC | CAWSEGGQKQYF
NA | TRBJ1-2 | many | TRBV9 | TGTGCCAGCAGCCCGGAGGGACACCAGATCTATGGCTACACCTTC | CASSPEGHQIYGYTF
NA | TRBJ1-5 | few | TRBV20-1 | TGCAGTGCTCGAGGGGGGGCGGGGAATCAGCCCCAGCATTTT | CSARGGAGNQPQHF
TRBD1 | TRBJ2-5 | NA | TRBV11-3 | TGTGCCAGCAGAGGACAGGGCCAAGAGACCCAGTACTTC | CASRGQGQETQYF
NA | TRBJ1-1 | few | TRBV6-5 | TGTGCCAGCAAAGAATCGGGGGTCCTCAACACTGAAGCTTTCTTT | CASKESGVLNTEAFF
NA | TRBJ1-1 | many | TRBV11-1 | TGTGCCAGCAGCCCCCGGACCGAGAACACTGAAGCTTTCTTT | CASSPRTENTEAFF
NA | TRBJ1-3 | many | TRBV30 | TGTGCCTGGAGCCTCGCCGGGGGAGGTGGAAACACCATATATTTT | CAWSLAGGGGNTIYF
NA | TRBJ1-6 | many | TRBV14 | TGTGCCAGCAGCCAAGGGGTCCCTGTGGTACCCCTCCACTTT | CASSQGVPVVPLHF
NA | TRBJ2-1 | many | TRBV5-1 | TGCGCCAGCAGCTTGTTCAGTCTCAAAGGGCATGAGCAGTTCTTC | CASSLFSLKGHEQFF
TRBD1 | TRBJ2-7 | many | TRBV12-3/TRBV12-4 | TGTGCCAGCAGCCCGGGACAGGGCCGATACGAGCAGTACTTC | CASSPGQGRYEQYF
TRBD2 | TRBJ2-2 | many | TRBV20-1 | TGCAGTGCTAGCCGACGACTAGCTCAGAACACCGGGGAGCTGTTTTTT | CSASRRLAQNTGELFF
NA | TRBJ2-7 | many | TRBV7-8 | TGTGCCAGCAGCTTATCCCAAATCGCAGCCGTTTTAGGCGAGCAGTACTTC | CASSLSQIAAVLGEQYF
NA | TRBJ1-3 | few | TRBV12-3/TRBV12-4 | TGTGCCAGCAAGGCTCAGGCGCTCTCTGGAAACACCATATATTTT | CASKAQALSGNTIYF
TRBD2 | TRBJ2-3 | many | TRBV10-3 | TGTGCCATCAGTCTAGCGGGGGGGTCAGATACGCAGTATTTT | CAISLAGGSDTQYF
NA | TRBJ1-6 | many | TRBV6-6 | TGTGCCAGCAGTTACGGTGGGGGAAATTCACCCCTCCACTTT | CASSYGGGNSPLHF
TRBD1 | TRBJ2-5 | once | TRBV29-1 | TGCAGCGTTGGTCCCGGGGACAGGGGAGAGACCCAGTACTTC | CSVGPGDRGETQYF
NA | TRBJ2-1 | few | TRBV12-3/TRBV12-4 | TGTGCCAGCAGTCCAATGACAGAGTCTTATGAGCAGTTCTTC | CASSPMTESYEQFF